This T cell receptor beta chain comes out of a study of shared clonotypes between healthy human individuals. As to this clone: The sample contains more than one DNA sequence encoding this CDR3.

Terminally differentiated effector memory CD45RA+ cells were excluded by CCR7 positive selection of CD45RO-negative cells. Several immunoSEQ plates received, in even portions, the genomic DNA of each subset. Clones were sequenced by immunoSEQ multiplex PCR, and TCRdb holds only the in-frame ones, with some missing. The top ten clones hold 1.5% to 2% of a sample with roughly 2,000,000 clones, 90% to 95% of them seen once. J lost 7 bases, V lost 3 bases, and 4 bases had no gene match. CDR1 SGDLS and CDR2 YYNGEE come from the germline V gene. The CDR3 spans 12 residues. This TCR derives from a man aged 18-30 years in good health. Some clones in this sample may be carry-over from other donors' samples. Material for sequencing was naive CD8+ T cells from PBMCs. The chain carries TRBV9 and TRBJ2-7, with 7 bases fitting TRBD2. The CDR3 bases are TGTGCCAGCAGCGCTCGGGGAGGGGAGCAGTACTTC. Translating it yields CASSARGGEQYF.